The entry below gives a single T cell receptor beta chain sequence along with its context. Its antigen is not known. This record comes from a study of graft-versus-host responses after intestinal transplantation. Study-level information: Among the recipients, transplants were multivisceral, liver-intestinal, or isolated intestinal. Uniformly, recipients were administered anti-thymocyte globulin induction with subsequent tacrolimus and steroids for three to four years.

Sequencing was performed with immunoSEQ multiplex PCR; in TCRdb, only in-frame clones are kept and a portion is missing. This table has around 100,000 clones, more than 85% appearing once. Study findings and constraints: Graft-versus-host to host-versus-graft clonal ratios in allografts were high in patients with graft-donor T cell macrochimerism. Marrow from the recipient contained GvH clones, some of which had appeared first in ileum or blood.

This receptor was taken from a human donor who was the organ donor for an intestinal transplant. Here the sequenced sample was unstimulated CD4+ T cells sorted from spleen or lymph node cells, taken before transplant.

The CDR3, as DNA: TGTGCCACCAGCAGAACCGGGACAAGGAACACTGAAGCTTTCTTT. Encoded protein: CATSRTGTRNTEAFF. The V and J genes are TRBV15 and TRBJ1-1; a possible D gene is TRBD1 (6 bases). Germline V CDR1 and CDR2: LNHNV, YYDKDF (reference sequence). The CDR3 is made up of 15 amino acids. The germline V and J ends were trimmed by 2 bases and 1 base, with 11 bases remaining between them.